The 18 T cell receptor beta chains below come from one sample, sequenced in a study of blood T cell repertoires in COVID-19 (dated by TCRdb to the early 2020s). Libraries came from the immunoSEQ multiplex PCR assay. TCRdb limited this immuneACCESS table to in-frame rearrangements with V and J called. A share of clones is missing; checked studies link under half to unresolved V genes, and the rest is unexplained. Counted in this sample were around 120,000 clones; over 75% of them appeared once. The ten largest clones capture 20% of the sample. Sequenced: peripheral blood. The receptor source for this set is a man between 65 and 79 years old with active or convalescent COVID-19.

The chain recombines TRBV11-3 with TRBJ2-3; possibly TRBD2 for D (6 bases). V gave up 1 base and J gave up 10 bases, with 9 bases separating them. Germline assignment: CDR1 SGHNT and CDR2 YENEEA. This CDR3 contains 12 residues. CDR3: CASSLGLGPQYF. CDR3 nucleotide sequence: TGTGCCAGCAGCTTAGGACTAGGACCGCAGTATTTT.

Comments on this clone: Germline and junction disagree at one end, which may indicate a read error. The chain carries TRBV7-7 and TRBJ2-3; a weak D match, TRBD2 (7 bases). Germline-derived CDR1 and CDR2 are SSHAT and FNYEAQ (reference sequence). The CDR3 consists of 15 residues. The CDR3 protein is CASSDRGGPADTQYF. DNA of the CDR3: TGTGCTAGCAGTGATAGGGGGGGGCCGGCAGATACGCAGTATTTT.

A few counts support this clone. The genes are TRBV30 and TRBJ1-5; possible D gene TRBD1, 6 bases. The CDR3 runs 13 residues. The V gene's germline CDR1 is GTSNPN and CDR2 SVGIG (reference sequence). V dropped 2 bases and J dropped 6 bases, with 11 bases sitting between them. The CDR3 sequence: CAWSRLGGQPQHF. CDR3 coding DNA: TGTGCCTGGAGTCGTCTAGGGGGTCAGCCCCAGCATTTT.

V and J are TRBV2 and TRBJ1-5; D is ambiguous. The V gene's germline CDR1 is SNHLY and CDR2 FYNNEI. V was clipped by 2 bases and J by 0 bases, with 14 bases between them. This CDR3 comprises 17 residues. Here the CDR3 DNA reads TGTGCCAGCAGTGAAACCCGACCGGGGATTAGCAATCAGCCCCAGCATTTT. Protein: CASSETRPGISNQPQHF.

This clone was seen a single time. The rearrangement links TRBV9 to TRBJ1-2; tentative D call: TRBD1 (6 bases). Germline V gives CDR1 SGDLS, CDR2 YYNGEE. Trimming left V 3 bases short and J 4 bases short, with 16 bases between. The CDR3 is 15 amino acids. CDR3 in amino acids: CASSARDPGVYGYTF. The CDR3 bases are TGTGCCAGCAGCGCGCGCGATCCAGGGGTCTATGGCTACACCTTC.

This clone came up once. The chain links TRBV2 to TRBJ2-2; the match to TRBD1 covers 7 bases. This CDR3 spans 15 amino acids. The ends lost 6 bases at V and 5 bases at J; junction bases unmatched: 9. Germline V gene lookup returns CDR1 SNHLY and CDR2 FYNNEI. The DNA of the CDR3 is TGTGCCAGCAGCACCGACAGGGTCGGAACCGGGGAGCTGTTTTTT. This translates into CASSTDRVGTGELFF.

About this clone: The same CDR3 is also encoded by other DNA sequences in this sample. The V gene is TRBV5-1, the J gene TRBJ1-1, with no clear D. The CDR3 runs to 14 residues. The germline V and J ends were trimmed by 1 base and 5 bases, with 12 bases remaining between them. Germline CDR1 reads SGHRS; CDR2 reads YFSETQ. The CDR3 sequence is CASSLSGGLTEAFF. The DNA of the CDR3 is TGCGCCAGCAGCTTGTCAGGAGGGCTTACTGAAGCTTTCTTT.

The chain couples TRBV4-2 to TRBJ1-1, with a weak D call TRBD1 (6 bases). V lost 4 bases to trimming and J lost 0 bases, with 12 bases between them. CDR3 size: 15 residues. In germline, CDR1 is LGHNA, CDR2 YNFKEQ. The CDR3 reads CASSLAGTLNTEAFF. As DNA, the CDR3 is TGTGCCAGCAGCCTCGCCGGGACACTGAACACTGAAGCTTTCTTT.

The V gene is TRBV30, the J gene TRBJ2-1; possible D gene TRBD1, 6 bases. Germline lookup yields CDR1 GTSNPN and CDR2 SVGIG (reference sequence). Trimming took 2 bases from V and 7 from J, leaving 12 bases between them. The CDR3 is 13 amino acids. The CDR3 loop is CAWSWTVSNEQFF. CDR3 DNA sequence: TGTGCCTGGAGTTGGACAGTATCGAATGAGCAGTTCTTC.

The rearrangement joins TRBV19 to TRBJ2-1; D may be TRBD2 (6 bases). The CDR3 is 15 amino acids. V gave up 4 bases and J gave up 0 bases, with 10 bases separating them. Germline assignment: CDR1 LNHDA and CDR2 SQIVND (reference sequence). The CDR3 loop is CASSTRDSSYNEQFF. The CDR3 DNA follows: TGTGCCAGTAGTACCCGGGACTCCTCCTACAATGAGCAGTTCTTC. Using reference TRBV19 and TRBJ2-1 for the parts outside the CDR3, the full variable domain is DGGITQSPKYLFRKEGQNVTLSCEQNLNHDAMYWYRQDPGQGLRLIYYSQIVNDFQKGDIAEGYSVSREKKESFPLTVTSAQKNPTAFYLCASSTRDSSYNEQFFGPGTRLTVL.

The rearrangement uses TRBV6-5 and TRBJ1-4; D is perhaps TRBD1 (5 bases). This CDR3 region has 16 residues. The germline V and J ends were trimmed by 0 bases and 4 bases, with 12 bases remaining between them. Germline values: CDR1 MNHEY, CDR2 SVGAGI. The CDR3 DNA sequence: TGTGCCAGCAGTTACTCTTGGAACAGGAGTAATGAAAAACTGTTTTTT. Its translation: CASSYSWNRSNEKLFF.

The chain combines TRBV9 with TRBJ1-3, with a possible D match to TRBD1 (5 bases). With 0 bases removed from V and 0 bases from J, the gap between germline ends came to 10 bases. CDR3 size: 16 residues. From germline, CDR1 is SGDLS and CDR2 YYNGEE. The CDR3 region is CASSVDPGNSGNTIYF. DNA for the CDR3: TGTGCCAGCAGCGTAGACCCAGGGAACTCTGGAAACACCATATATTTT.

This clone appeared a few times. The rearrangement links TRBV16 to TRBJ2-7; D is uncertain. The CDR3 has 14 amino acids. Germline CDR1 reads KGHSY; CDR2 reads FQNENV. V shed 1 base and J shed 1 base, with 8 bases lying between them. The CDR3 loop is CASSQFAGSYEQYF. DNA for the CDR3: TGTGCCAGCAGCCAATTCGCAGGATCCTACGAGCAGTACTTC. Full variable domain (missing parts from reference TRBV16 and TRBJ2-7): GEEVAQTPKHLVRGEGQKAKLYCAPIKGHSYVFWYQQVLKNEFKFLISFQNENVFDETGMPKERFSAKCLPNSPCSLEIQATKLEDSAVYFCASSQFAGSYEQYFGPGTRLTVT.

The chain has TRBV5-6 and TRBJ2-5; perhaps TRBD2 as D (6 bases). CDR3 length: 14 residues. Germline CDR1 SGHDT, CDR2 YYEEEE. V dropped 4 bases and J dropped 4 bases, with 14 bases sitting between them. As DNA, the CDR3 is TGTGCCAGCAGCGGGGGGACCCGAGGAGAGACCCAGTACTTC. Protein product: CASSGGTRGETQYF.

J is TRBJ1-2 and V is TRBV5-4, with 7 bases lining up with TRBD1. This CDR3 region has 14 residues. Germline values: CDR1 SGHNT, CDR2 YYREEE (reference sequence). V lost 2 bases, J lost 3 bases, and 4 bases stayed unmatched. The CDR3 DNA reads as TGTGCCAGCAGCTTCGGTGACAGGGACTATGGCTACACCTTC. It is translated as CASSFGDRDYGYTF. Together with reference TRBV5-4 and TRBJ1-2, the CDR3 gives the full variable domain: ETGVTQSPTHLIKTRGQQVTLRCSSQSGHNTVSWYQQALGQGPQFIFQYYREEENGRGNFPPRFSGLQFPNYSSELNVNALELDDSALYLCASSFGDRDYGYTFGSGTRLTVV.

The chain couples TRBV6-1 to TRBJ1-2; 10 bases match TRBD1. Germline CDR1 MNHNS, CDR2 SASEGT. The CDR3 spans 19 residues. The trim removed 0 bases at V and 5 bases at J, leaving 15 bases unmatched. CDR3 sequence: CASSEASGTGVLQIYGYTF. In DNA form, the CDR3 reads TGTGCCAGCAGTGAAGCGTCCGGGACAGGGGTTCTCCAAATATATGGCTACACCTTC.

The V gene is TRBV27, the J gene TRBJ2-7, with TRBD2 matching 8 bases. The CDR3 runs 15 residues. The germline V gene encodes CDR1 MNHEY and CDR2 SMNVEV (reference sequence). J was trimmed by 2 bases and V by 0 bases; bases with no gene match: 3. The DNA of the CDR3 is TGTGCCAGCAGTTTATCCAGCGGGGGCACCTACGAGCAGTACTTC. Amino acid sequence: CASSLSSGGTYEQYF.

The chain recombines TRBV10-3 with TRBJ2-1; TRBD2 agrees at 14 bases. The trim removed 6 bases at V and 9 bases at J, leaving 16 bases unmatched. The CDR3 covers 18 residues. CDR1 ENHRY and CDR2 SYGVKD come from the germline V gene. The CDR3 here is CAIRRHGTSGSVMGEQFF. CDR3 bases: TGTGCCATCAGGCGACACGGGACTAGCGGGAGTGTTATGGGTGAGCAGTTCTTC.